A selection of T cell receptor beta chains follows, all from one sample in a study of tumor and adjacent non-tumor tissue in lung cancer. TCRdb analysed the multiplex PCR reads with MiXCR anew, one entry per CDR3 protein. The sample includes 40,000 to 50,000 distinct CDR3 sequences, around 59% of them seen just once. The sequenced sample was distant non-tumor lung tissue. The receptors were sampled from a woman aged 70-85 years with non-small cell lung cancer. Each CDR3 is given with its conserved first and last residue.

TRBV12-3/TRBV12-4	TRBJ2-2	CVSSLRQTGELFF
TRBV10-3	TRBJ1-1	CAISESATPGTFF
TRBV4-2	TRBJ2-3	CTSSQDGRAVDTQYF
TRBV6-2/TRBV6-3	TRBJ1-6	CASSYEGRRSFLHF
TRBV29-1	TRBJ2-3	CSVEDGQAGTDTQYF
TRBV29-1	TRBJ2-7	CSVRGTGTNYEQYF
TRBV7-8	TRBJ1-1	CASSLDLGDTEAFF
TRBV6-1	TRBJ1-1	CANSEFAEAFF
TRBV6-5	TRBJ2-1	CASSGGGVYYNELFF
TRBV6-6	TRBJ2-7	CASTLSGGYYEQYF
TRBV4-1	TRBJ2-1	CVSSRGGTSVFYNEQFF
TRBV6-2/TRBV6-3	TRBJ2-1	CDSSYSVAGDNEQFF
TRBV30	TRBJ1-1	CDWRPQGGNTEAFF
TRBV28	TRBJ2-7	CASSFTLAELTYEQYF
TRBV11-1	TRBJ2-1	CASSYLSRSGRFF
TRBV6-1	TRBJ1-5	CASNLQGRQPHHF
TRBV7-3	TRBJ2-2	CASNPNDGLAGEVGELFF
TRBV10-1	TRBJ2-3	CASSGRAWSDTQNF
TRBV28	TRBJ1-5	CASSSGFLNQPQHF
TRBV5-6	TRBJ2-7	CASSFSGGPEQYF
TRBV4-1	TRBJ2-2	CASNQRGQNTGELFF
TRBV30	TRBJ2-6	CALKQVSLSSGANVPTF
TRBV14	TRBJ2-3	CANSQDRGADMQYF
TRBV11-1	TRBJ2-7	CASSLGAGRYEHYF
TRBV6-6	TRBJ2-3	CASSSGAGGADAQYF
TRBV29-1	TRBJ2-2	CSVVQVNTGELFF
TRBV10-2	TRBJ2-5	CASSYARLAESGTQYF
TRBV28	TRBJ2-2	CASTSEGVGYTGELFF
TRBV11-1	TRBJ2-1	CASSHIDPGEQFF
TRBV29-1	TRBJ2-5	CSVEVSSQETQYF
TRBV6-5	TRBJ2-5	CASSLGRVVETQYF
TRBV6-1	TRBJ2-2	CASIISQRLMAGELFF
TRBV29-1	TRBJ1-1	CSVMGGSGDAFF
TRBV5-1	TRBJ2-7	CTSSLGTRAYGQYF
TRBV29-1	TRBJ2-7	CSIGAMGEQYF
TRBV12-3/TRBV12-4	TRBJ1-4	CASRSEGRDNEKLFF
TRBV20-1	TRBJ2-3	CSARPPHKGRSTDTQYF
TRBV7-2	TRBJ2-1	CASSLSWYNEQFF
TRBV6-5	TRBJ2-5	CASGHSLGEGEETQYF
TRBV11-2	TRBJ2-1	CASSLVWTRVYNEQFF
TRBV2	TRBJ2-3	CASNAGSGTNTQYF
TRBV7-6	TRBJ1-4	CASSSLGREKLFF
TRBV24-1	TRBJ2-4	CATSHGQGSKDQYF
TRBV12-3/TRBV12-4	TRBJ1-5	CASILSGSGGNRPQHF
TRBV6-5	TRBJ1-1	CDGSLNYRIEAFF
TRBV11-1	TRBJ2-1	CSSNLAHRTPLHNEQFF
TRBV4-1	TRBJ2-1	CVSCLPLTGEPYNEQFF
TRBV4-1	TRBJ1-5	CASSSSQTYSNQPRHF
TRBV5-4	TRBJ2-1	CASSQGGRGSNNEQFF
TRBV19	TRBJ2-1	CASSLKGGDSHNEQFF